This T cell receptor (beta chain) was recovered during a study of blood T cell repertoires in COVID-19. Researchers sorted participants into cohorts using their self-reported clinical history. Method: immunoSEQ multiplex PCR; TCRdb's copy keeps in-frame clones and lacks some. The sample holds around 370,000 clones, more than 75% seen once. This CDR3 contains 15 residues. Germline CDR1 MNHEY, CDR2 SVGAGI. V gave up 5 bases and J gave up 0 bases, with 14 bases separating them. The receptor was derived from a woman younger than 35 who had recovered from COVID-19. The sequenced material came from PBMCs or T cells enriched from blood (not recorded which). The chain carries TRBV6-5 and TRBJ2-7; D perhaps matches TRBD1 (5 bases). As DNA, the CDR3 is TGTGCCAGCAGTCGACAGTCCGTCAGCTCCTACGAGCAGTACTTC. Residues: CASSRQSVSSYEQYF.